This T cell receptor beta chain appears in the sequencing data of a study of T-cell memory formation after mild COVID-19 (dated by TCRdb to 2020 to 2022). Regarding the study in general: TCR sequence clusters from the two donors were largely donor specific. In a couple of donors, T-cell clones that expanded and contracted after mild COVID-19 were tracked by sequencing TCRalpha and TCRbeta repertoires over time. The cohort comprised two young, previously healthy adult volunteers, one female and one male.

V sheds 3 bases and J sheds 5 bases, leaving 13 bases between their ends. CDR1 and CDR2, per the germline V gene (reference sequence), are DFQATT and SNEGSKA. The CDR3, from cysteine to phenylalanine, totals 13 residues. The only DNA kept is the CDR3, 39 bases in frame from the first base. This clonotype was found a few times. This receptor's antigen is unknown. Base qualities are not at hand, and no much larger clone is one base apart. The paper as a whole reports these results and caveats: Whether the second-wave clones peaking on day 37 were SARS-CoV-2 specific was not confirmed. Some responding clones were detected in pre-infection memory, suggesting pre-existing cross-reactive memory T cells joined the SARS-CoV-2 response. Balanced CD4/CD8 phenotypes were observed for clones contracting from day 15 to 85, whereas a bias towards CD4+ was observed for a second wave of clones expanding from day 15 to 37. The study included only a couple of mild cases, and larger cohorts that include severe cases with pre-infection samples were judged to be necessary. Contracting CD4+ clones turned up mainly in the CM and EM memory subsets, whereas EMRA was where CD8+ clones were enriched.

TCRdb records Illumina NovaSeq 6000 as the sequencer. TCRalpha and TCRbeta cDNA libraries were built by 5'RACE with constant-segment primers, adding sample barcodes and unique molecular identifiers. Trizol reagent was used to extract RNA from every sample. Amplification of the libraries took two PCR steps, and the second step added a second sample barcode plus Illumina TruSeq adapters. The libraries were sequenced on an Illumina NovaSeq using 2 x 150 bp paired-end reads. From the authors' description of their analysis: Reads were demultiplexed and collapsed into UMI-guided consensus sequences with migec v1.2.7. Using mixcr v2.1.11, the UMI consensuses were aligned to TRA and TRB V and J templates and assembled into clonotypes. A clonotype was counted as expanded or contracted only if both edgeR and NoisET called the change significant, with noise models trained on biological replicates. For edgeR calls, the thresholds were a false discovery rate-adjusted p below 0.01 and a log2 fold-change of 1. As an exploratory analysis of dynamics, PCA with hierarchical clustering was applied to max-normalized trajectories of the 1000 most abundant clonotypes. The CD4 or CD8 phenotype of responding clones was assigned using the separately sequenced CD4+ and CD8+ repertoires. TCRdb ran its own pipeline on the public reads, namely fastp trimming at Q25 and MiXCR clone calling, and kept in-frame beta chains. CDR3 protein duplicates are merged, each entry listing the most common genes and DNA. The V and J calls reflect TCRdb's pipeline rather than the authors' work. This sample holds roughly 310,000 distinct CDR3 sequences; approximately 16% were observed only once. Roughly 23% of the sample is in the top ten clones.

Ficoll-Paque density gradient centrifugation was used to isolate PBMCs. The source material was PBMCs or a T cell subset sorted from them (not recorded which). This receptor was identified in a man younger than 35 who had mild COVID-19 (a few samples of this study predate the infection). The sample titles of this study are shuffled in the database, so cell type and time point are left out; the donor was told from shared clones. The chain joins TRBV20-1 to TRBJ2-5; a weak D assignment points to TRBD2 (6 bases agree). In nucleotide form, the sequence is TGCAGTGCTAGGGAGGGGAGGTTGGAGACCCAGTACTTC. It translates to CSAREGRLETQYF.